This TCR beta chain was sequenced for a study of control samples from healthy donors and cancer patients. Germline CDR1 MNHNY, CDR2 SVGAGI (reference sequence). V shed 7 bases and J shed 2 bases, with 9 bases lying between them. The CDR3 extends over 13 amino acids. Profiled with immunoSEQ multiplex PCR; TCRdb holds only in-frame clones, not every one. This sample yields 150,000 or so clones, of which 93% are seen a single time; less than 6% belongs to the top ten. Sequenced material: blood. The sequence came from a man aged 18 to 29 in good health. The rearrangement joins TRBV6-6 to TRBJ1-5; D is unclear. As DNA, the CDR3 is TGTGCCAGCACGAGTGGCGGCAATCAGCCCCAGCATTTT. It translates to CASTSGGNQPQHF.